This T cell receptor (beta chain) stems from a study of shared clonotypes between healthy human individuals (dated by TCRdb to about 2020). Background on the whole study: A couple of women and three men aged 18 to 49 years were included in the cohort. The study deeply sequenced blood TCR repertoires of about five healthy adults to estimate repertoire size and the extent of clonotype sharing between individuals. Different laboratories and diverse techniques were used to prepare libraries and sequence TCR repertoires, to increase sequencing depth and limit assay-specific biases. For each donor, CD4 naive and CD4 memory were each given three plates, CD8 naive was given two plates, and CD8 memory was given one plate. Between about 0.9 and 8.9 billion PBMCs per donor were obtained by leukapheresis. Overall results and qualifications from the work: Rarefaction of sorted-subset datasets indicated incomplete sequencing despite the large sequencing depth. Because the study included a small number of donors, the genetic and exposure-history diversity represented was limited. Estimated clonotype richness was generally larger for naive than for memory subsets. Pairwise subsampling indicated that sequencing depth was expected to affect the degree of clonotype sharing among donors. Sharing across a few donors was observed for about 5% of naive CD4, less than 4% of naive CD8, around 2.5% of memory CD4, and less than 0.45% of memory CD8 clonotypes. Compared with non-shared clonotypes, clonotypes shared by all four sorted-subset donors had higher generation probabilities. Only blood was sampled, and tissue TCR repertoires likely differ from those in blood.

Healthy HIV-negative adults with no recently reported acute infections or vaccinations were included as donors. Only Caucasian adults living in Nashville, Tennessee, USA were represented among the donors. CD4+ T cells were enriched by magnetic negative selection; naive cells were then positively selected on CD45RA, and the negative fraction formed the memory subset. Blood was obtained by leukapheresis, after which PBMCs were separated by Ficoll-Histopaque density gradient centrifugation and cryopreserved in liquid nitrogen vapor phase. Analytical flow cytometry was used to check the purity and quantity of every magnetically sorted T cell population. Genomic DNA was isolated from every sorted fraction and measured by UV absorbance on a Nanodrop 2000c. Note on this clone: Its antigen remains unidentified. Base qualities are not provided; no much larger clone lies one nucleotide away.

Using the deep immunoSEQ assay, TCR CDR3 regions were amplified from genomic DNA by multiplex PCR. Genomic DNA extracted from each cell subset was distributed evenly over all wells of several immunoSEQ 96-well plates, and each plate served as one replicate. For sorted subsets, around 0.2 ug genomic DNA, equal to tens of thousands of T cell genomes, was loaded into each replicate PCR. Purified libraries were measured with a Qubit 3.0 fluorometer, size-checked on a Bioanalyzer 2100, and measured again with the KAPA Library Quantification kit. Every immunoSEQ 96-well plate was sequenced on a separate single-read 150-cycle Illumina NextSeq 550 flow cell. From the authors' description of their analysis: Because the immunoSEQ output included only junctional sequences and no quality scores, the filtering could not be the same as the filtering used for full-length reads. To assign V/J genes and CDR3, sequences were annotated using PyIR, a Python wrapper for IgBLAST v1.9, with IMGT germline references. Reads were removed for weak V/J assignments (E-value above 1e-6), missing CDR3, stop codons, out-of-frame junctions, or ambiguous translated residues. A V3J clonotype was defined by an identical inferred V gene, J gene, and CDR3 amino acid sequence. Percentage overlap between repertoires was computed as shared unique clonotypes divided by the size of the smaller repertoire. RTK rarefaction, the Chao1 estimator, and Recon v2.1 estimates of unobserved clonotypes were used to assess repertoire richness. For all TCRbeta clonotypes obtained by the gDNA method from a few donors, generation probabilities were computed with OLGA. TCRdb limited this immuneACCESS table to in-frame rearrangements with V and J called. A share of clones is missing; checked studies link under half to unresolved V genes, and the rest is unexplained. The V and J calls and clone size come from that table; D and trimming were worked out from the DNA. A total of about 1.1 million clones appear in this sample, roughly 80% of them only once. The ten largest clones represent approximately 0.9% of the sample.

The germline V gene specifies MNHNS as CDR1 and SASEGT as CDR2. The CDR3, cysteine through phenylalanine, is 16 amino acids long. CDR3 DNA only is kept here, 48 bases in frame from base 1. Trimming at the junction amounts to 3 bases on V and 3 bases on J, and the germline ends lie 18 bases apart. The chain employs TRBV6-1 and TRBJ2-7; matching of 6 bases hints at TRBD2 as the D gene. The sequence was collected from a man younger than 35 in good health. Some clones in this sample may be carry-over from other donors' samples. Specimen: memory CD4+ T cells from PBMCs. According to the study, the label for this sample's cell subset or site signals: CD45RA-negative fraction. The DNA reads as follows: TGTGCCAGCAGTGAGTCTGCGGGGCGGGAAGGCTACGAGCAGTACTTC. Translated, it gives CASSESAGREGYEQYF.